This T cell receptor (beta chain) was identified during a study of shared clonotypes between healthy human individuals. The length of the CDR3 is 15 residues. The V gene's germline CDR1 is MDHEN and CDR2 SYDVKM. V was pared by 4 bases and J by 2 bases, with 4 bases of the junction left unmatched. Only in-frame clones appear in the TCRdb table, and some are missing; sequencing was by immunoSEQ multiplex PCR. The sample holds 150,000 to 200,000 clones, approximately 92% seen once. This receptor was identified in a woman aged 25 to 39 in good health. The V call is TRBV28, the J call TRBJ1-2; 10 bases are a match to TRBD1. Specimen: naive CD4+ T cells sorted from blood. Subset here: CD45RA+ positively selected. CDR3 sequence reads: CASSSTGGLNYGYTF. In DNA form, the CDR3 reads TGTGCCAGCAGTTCGACAGGGGGCTTAAACTATGGCTACACCTTC.